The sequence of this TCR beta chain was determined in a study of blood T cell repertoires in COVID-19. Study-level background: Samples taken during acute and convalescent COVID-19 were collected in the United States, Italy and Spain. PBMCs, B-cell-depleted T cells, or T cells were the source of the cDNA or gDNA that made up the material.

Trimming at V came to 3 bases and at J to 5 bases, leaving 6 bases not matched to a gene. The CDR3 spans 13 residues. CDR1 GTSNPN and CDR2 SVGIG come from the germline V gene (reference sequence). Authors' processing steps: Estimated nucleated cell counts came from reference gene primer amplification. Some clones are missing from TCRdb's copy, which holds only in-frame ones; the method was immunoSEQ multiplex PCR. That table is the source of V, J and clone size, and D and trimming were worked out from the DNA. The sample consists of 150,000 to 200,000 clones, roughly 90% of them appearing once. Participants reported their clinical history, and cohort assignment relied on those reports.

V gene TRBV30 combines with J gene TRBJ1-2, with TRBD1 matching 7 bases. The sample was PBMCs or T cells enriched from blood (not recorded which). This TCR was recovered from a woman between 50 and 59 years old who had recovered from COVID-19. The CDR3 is CAWRTGRRYGYTF. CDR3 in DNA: TGTGCCTGGAGGACAGGGCGGCGTTATGGCTACACCTTC. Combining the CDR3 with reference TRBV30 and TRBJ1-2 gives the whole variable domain SQTIHQWPATLVQPVGSPLSLECTVEGTSNPNLYWYRQAAGRGLQLLFYSVGIGQISSEVPQNLSASRPQDRQFILSSKKLLLSDSGFYLCAWRTGRRYGYTFGSGTRLTVV.